This entry features one TCR beta chain sequence. Between the trimmed V and J ends, which lost 4 bases and 6 bases, there was a span of 13 bases. The germline gives CDR1 SGHVS, CDR2 FQNEAQ. This CDR3 is 14 amino acids long. This specimen belongs to a study of CD8 T cells in Susac syndrome. Reverse transcription of roughly 0.45 to 1 ug RNA used random hexamers. An immunoSEQ multiplex PCR generated amplified TCR beta CDR3 products spanning 54 Vbeta and 13 Jbeta. TCRdb reprocessed the immunoSEQ multiplex PCR reads via MiXCR and lists one record per CDR3 protein. The sample contains around 300,000 distinct CDR3 sequences, 90% to 95% of which appear only once. The multiple sclerosis controls were treatment-naive patients with relapsing-remitting disease that was stable or active.

The sample consisted of CD4+ T cells from PBMCs. The origin of this receptor is a human donor with multiple sclerosis. This chain uses TRBV7-8 with TRBJ1-5; D is unclear. This CDR3 reads CASSSSEIRQPQHF. The CDR3 DNA sequence: TGTGCCAGCAGCTCGAGCGAAATTCGTCAGCCCCAGCATTTT.